What follows is one TCR beta chain and its context. The sample originates from a study of blood T cell repertoires in COVID-19. Study-level information: Acute and convalescent COVID-19 specimens originated in the United States, Italy and Spain. T cells, B-cell-depleted T cells, or PBMCs provided the cDNA or gDNA that served as material.

Per the original methods: Scientists estimated how many nucleated cells there were by amplifying reference gene primers. Measured with immunoSEQ multiplex PCR; TCRdb has only the in-frame clones, and not every one. V and J calls and clone size are copied from that table; D and trimming were computed from the DNA. The profile covers tens of thousands of clones, with roughly 87% appearing a single time and approximately 3.6% taken by the ten largest. With 3 bases removed from V and 4 bases from J, the gap between germline ends came to 9 bases. Germline loops: CDR1 SQVTM, CDR2 ANQGSEA. This CDR3 spans 13 amino acids. Followed over time, Seattle patients had been enrolled while infection was active.

The clonotype comes from a man aged 35 to 55 with COVID-19, enrolled during active disease. The sequencing input was peripheral blood. The chain joins TRBV29-1 to TRBJ1-4, with unresolved D. The DNA of the CDR3 is TGCAGCGTTGAGAACGGAGTTAATGAAAAACTGTTTTTT. Encoded protein: CSVENGVNEKLFF.